These 30 T cell receptor beta chains share one sample of origin, sequenced in a study of PD-1 blockade in classical Hodgkin lymphoma. Only in-frame clones appear in the TCRdb table, and some are missing; sequencing was by immunoSEQ multiplex PCR. Of around 25,000 clones in the sample, 80% were seen once. All the patients suffered relapse after autologous stem cell transplantation, and brentuximab vedotin exposure differed. Sequencing was performed on peripheral blood mononuclear cells (PBMCs), taken at baseline. Source of these receptors: a human donor with classical Hodgkin lymphoma.

This clone was seen once. The CDR3 is CASSSPYALGEQYF. CDR3 nucleotides: TGTGCCAGCAGTTCCCCGTATGCATTGGGCGAGCAGTACTTC. The chain uses TRBV6-1 and TRBJ2-7, with D unclear. In germline, CDR1 is MNHNS, CDR2 SASEGT. This CDR3 comprises 14 residues. With 5 bases removed from V and 6 bases from J, the gap between germline ends came to 17 bases.

V gene TRBV27 combines with J gene TRBJ2-5, with D tentatively TRBD1 (5 bases). Trimming pared 5 bases from V and 2 bases from J, leaving 9 bases between. CDR1 and CDR2 from the germline V gene are MNHEY and SMNVEV (reference sequence). The CDR3 contains 13 residues. As DNA, the CDR3 is TGTGCCAGCAGTCCAGGGTTTCAAGAGACCCAGTACTTC. Its translation is CASSPGFQETQYF.

CDR3 DNA sequence: TGTGCCAGCAGCGTTGGACAGGGGGCTGGAAACACCATATATTTT. Amino acids: CASSVGQGAGNTIYF. The rearrangement uses TRBV9 and TRBJ1-3, with 10 bases fitting TRBD1. CDR1 SGDLS and CDR2 YYNGEE come from the germline V gene. V was clipped by 2 bases and J by 2 bases; unmatched bases: 1. The CDR3 runs 15 residues.

This clone was picked up one time. J is TRBJ2-3 and V is TRBV10-3; no clear D. The germline V and J ends were trimmed by 3 bases and 0 bases, with 10 bases remaining between them. The germline CDR1 and CDR2 sequences are ENHRY and SYGVKD. CDR3 length equals 15 residues. CDR3 in amino acids: CAISDGETSTDTQYF. CDR3 DNA: TGTGCCATCAGTGATGGTGAAACTAGCACAGATACGCAGTATTTT.

This clone was counted between two and nine times. The CDR3: CASSQSLFSGLAGATNTGELFF. The CDR3 DNA sequence: TGTGCCAGCAGCCAAAGCCTTTTTTCGGGACTAGCGGGGGCCACGAACACCGGGGAGCTGTTTTTT. The V gene is TRBV16, the J gene TRBJ2-2; 14 nucleotides line up with TRBD2. V shed 2 bases, J shed 0 bases, and the junction held 14 bases outside the gene matches. This CDR3 spans 22 amino acids. Germline V gene sequence: CDR1 KGHSY, CDR2 FQNENV.

The chain has TRBV5-6 and TRBJ2-3, with 7 bases matching TRBD2. The CDR3 totals 15 residues. With V trimmed by 4 bases and J by 2 bases, 7 bases remained unmatched. The V gene's germline CDR1 is SGHDT and CDR2 YYEEEE. CDR3 nucleotides: TGTGCCAGCAGCAAAGCGGGGCAGTCCACAGATACGCAGTATTTT. Translated: CASSKAGQSTDTQYF. Using reference TRBV5-6 and TRBJ2-3 for the parts outside the CDR3, the full variable domain is DAGVTQSPTHLIKTRGQQVTLRCSPKSGHDTVSWYQQALGQGPQFIFQYYEEEERQRGNFPDRFSGHQFPNYSSELNVNALLLGDSALYLCASSKAGQSTDTQYFGPGTRLTVL.

This rearrangement joins TRBV15 to TRBJ2-7; D gene unclear. Germline V gene data show CDR1 as LNHNV and CDR2 as YYDKDF (reference sequence). V gave up 0 bases and J gave up 6 bases, with 12 bases separating them. This CDR3 has 14 amino acids. The CDR3 reads CATSRDLGEAEQYF. The CDR3, as DNA: TGTGCCACCAGCAGAGATCTTGGTGAGGCCGAGCAGTACTTC.

This rearrangement joins TRBV5-4 to TRBJ2-3; D remains unclear. The ends were cut back, 4 bases at V and 6 bases at J, with 12 bases in the middle. Germline lookup yields CDR1 SGHNT and CDR2 YYREEE (reference sequence). The CDR3 extends over 13 amino acids. As DNA, the CDR3 is TGTGCCAGCAGCGCCACCCCTGGGGATACGCAGTATTTT. Translated: CASSATPGDTQYF.

This clone was counted a few times. This sequence joins TRBV27 and TRBJ1-4; D possibly corresponds to TRBD1 (6 bases). Trimming pared 6 bases from V and 8 bases from J, leaving 13 bases between. This CDR3 spans 13 amino acids. Germline V gene sequence: CDR1 MNHEY, CDR2 SMNVEV (reference sequence). CDR3 in DNA: TGTGCCAGCAGACAACAGGGTTTCGAAAAACTGTTTTTT. It is translated as CASRQQGFEKLFF.

This clone was counted a few times. The chain has TRBV2 and TRBJ2-1; D not resolved. The CDR3 length is 16 residues. CDR1 and CDR2 from the germline V gene are SNHLY and FYNNEI. Trimming took off 1 base at V and 5 bases at J, with 15 bases between the two ends. The CDR3 protein is CASSEGPRFQDNEQFF. The CDR3 DNA reads as TGTGCCAGCAGTGAAGGACCCAGGTTTCAGGACAATGAGCAGTTCTTC.

The chain uses TRBV28 and TRBJ1-3, with 8 bases matching TRBD1. The CDR3 has 17 amino acids. Losses at the gene ends were 4 bases for V and 0 bases for J; bases not matched to a gene: 8. Germline V gene data show CDR1 as MDHEN and CDR2 as SYDVKM. CDR3 sequence: CASSWGTGYLSGNTIYF. In DNA form, the CDR3 reads TGTGCCAGCAGTTGGGGGACAGGATACCTCTCTGGAAACACCATATATTTT.

With respect to this clone: Other nucleotide sequences in the sample specify the same CDR3. The chain couples TRBV7-2 to TRBJ2-1; TRBD2 agrees at 8 bases. Trimming at V came to 1 base and at J to 0 bases, leaving 8 bases not matched to a gene. In germline, CDR1 is SGHTA, CDR2 FQGNSA. This CDR3 region has 18 residues. The CDR3: CASSLVAGGLGSYNEQFF. The DNA for the CDR3 is TGTGCCAGCAGCTTAGTTGCGGGGGGCCTAGGCTCCTACAATGAGCAGTTCTTC.

This chain's CDR3 is CASSYKAGLNTGELFF. CDR3 DNA sequence: TGTGCCAGCAGTTACAAAGCGGGGCTGAACACCGGGGAGCTGTTTTTT. The chain couples TRBV6-5 to TRBJ2-2, with 7 bases fitting TRBD2. The CDR3 consists of 16 residues. V lost 2 bases, J lost 1 base, and 4 bases stayed unmatched. Germline CDR1 and CDR2: MNHEY and SVGAGI.

This clone appeared once. This chain links TRBV28 with TRBJ2-3; the match to TRBD2 covers 10 bases. CDR3 length: 16 amino acids. Trimming cost V 5 bases and J 2 bases; bases outside gene matches: 7. Germline V gene sequence: CDR1 MDHEN, CDR2 SYDVKM. This CDR3 reads CASSVLLAGNTDTQYF. For the CDR3, the DNA is TGTGCCAGCAGTGTCCTACTAGCGGGAAACACAGATACGCAGTATTTT.

The CDR3 sequence: CASKIAGGTETQYF. The CDR3 DNA is TGTGCCAGCAAGATAGCGGGGGGGACGGAGACCCAGTACTTC. This rearrangement joins TRBV2 to TRBJ2-5; 11 positions agree with TRBD2. CDR3 length: 14 amino acids. J gave up 5 bases and V 7 bases, and 6 bases lay outside the gene matches. Germline assignment: CDR1 SNHLY and CDR2 FYNNEI. Variable domain in full (rest from reference TRBV2 and TRBJ2-5): EPEVTQTPSHQVTQMGQEVILRCVPISNHLYFYWYRQILGQKVEFLVSFYNNEISEKSEIFDDQFSVERPDGSNFTLKIRSTKLEDSAMYFCASKIAGGTETQYFGPGTRLLVL.

The chain carries TRBV4-1 and TRBJ1-4; D is possibly TRBD1 (5 bases). V was pared by 0 bases and J by 8 bases, with 13 bases between. The CDR3 has 15 amino acids. CDR1 is MGHRA and CDR2 is YSYEKL in the germline V gene. The CDR3: CASSQDGTYHEKLFF. DNA of the CDR3: TGCGCCAGCAGCCAAGATGGGACCTACCACGAAAAACTGTTTTTT.

The chain has TRBV6-1 and TRBJ1-2, with 9 positions matching TRBD1. Germline trimming cut 1 base from V and 1 base from J; bases unmatched to any gene: 7. Germline CDR1 reads MNHNS; CDR2 reads SASEGT. The CDR3 sequence is 17 residues long. The chain's CDR3 is CASSEVTGGGFNYGYTF. In DNA, the CDR3 is TGTGCCAGCAGTGAAGTAACAGGGGGCGGATTTAACTATGGCTACACCTTC.

This sequence joins TRBV11-2 and TRBJ1-3; D possibly corresponds to TRBD1 (5 bases). Trimming took 5 bases from V and 0 from J, leaving 17 bases between them. The CDR3 runs to 17 residues. CDR1 is SGHAT and CDR2 is FQNNGV in the germline V gene. The CDR3 protein is CASSAGTALFSGNTIYF. The CDR3 DNA sequence: TGTGCCAGCAGCGCCGGGACGGCTCTCTTCTCTGGAAACACCATATATTTT.

The chain joins TRBV5-4 to TRBJ2-3; TRBD2 matches at 13 bases. This CDR3 spans 17 amino acids. Germline lookup yields CDR1 SGHNT and CDR2 YYREEE (reference sequence). With V trimmed by 3 bases and J by 3 bases, 7 bases remained unmatched. The CDR3 loop reads CASSSRLAGGLTDTQYF. CDR3 bases: TGTGCCAGCAGCTCAAGACTAGCGGGGGGCTTAACAGATACGCAGTATTTT.

The gene calls are TRBV6-5 and TRBJ2-5; 10 positions match TRBD2. The CDR3 length is 14 residues. CDR1 is MNHEY, CDR2 SVGAGI, per germline. V was clipped by 5 bases and J by 6 bases; unmatched bases: 6. The CDR3 nucleotides read TGTGCCAGCAGTGCTAGCGGGGGAGGGAAGACCCAGTACTTC. Translated: CASSASGGGKTQYF.

The rearrangement uses TRBV5-4 and TRBJ1-6; 9 nucleotides line up with TRBD1. CDR3 size: 18 residues. J lost 5 bases, V lost 2 bases, and 11 bases had no gene match. Germline CDR1 reads SGHNT; CDR2 reads YYREEE (reference sequence). The CDR3 DNA sequence: TGTGCCAGCAGCTTTAAAACATCCGGGACAGGGAATAATTCACCCCTCCACTTT. Translating it yields CASSFKTSGTGNNSPLHF.

The rearrangement links TRBV10-3 to TRBJ2-2, with D perhaps matching TRBD1 (5 bases). Trimming stripped 10 bases from V and 0 bases from J, with 12 bases between. The CDR3 spans 14 residues. The germline CDR1 and CDR2 sequences are ENHRY and SYGVKD. The CDR3 spells CASHRSSNTGELFF. DNA for the CDR3: TGTGCCAGCCACAGGTCCTCGAACACCGGGGAGCTGTTTTTT.

The chain has TRBV7-2 and TRBJ2-1, with 8 bases that match TRBD1. V shed 5 bases, J shed 7 bases, and the junction held 10 bases outside the gene matches. The CDR3 has 15 amino acids. The germline gives CDR1 SGHTA, CDR2 FQGNSA. The CDR3 reads CASSGQGVGLNEQFF. The CDR3 DNA reads TGTGCCAGCAGCGGACAGGGCGTGGGTTTGAATGAGCAGTTCTTC.

The V gene is TRBV27, the J gene TRBJ1-2; D ambiguous. Trimming pared 7 bases from V and 5 bases from J, leaving 23 bases between. CDR3 length: 16 residues. CDR1 MNHEY and CDR2 SMNVEV come from the germline V gene (reference sequence). CDR3 DNA: TGTGCCAGCAAGCTCCTATCGGGGTCGTGGATTTATGGCTACACCTTC. It is translated as CASKLLSGSWIYGYTF.

The chain has TRBV6-6 and TRBJ2-3, with 9 bases matching TRBD2. The germline CDR1 and CDR2 sequences are MNHNY and SVGAGI (reference sequence). The junction had 10 bases not matched to a gene; V was cut back by 6 bases and J by 6 bases. CDR3 length: 15 amino acids. In DNA form, the CDR3 reads TGTGCCAGCAGCCTGCGTAGCGGGGGCTCCGATACGCAGTATTTT. It is translated as CASSLRSGGSDTQYF.

This chain uses TRBV4-2 with TRBJ1-2; TRBD1 might be the D (6 bases). Trimming left V 0 bases short and J 1 base short, with 12 bases between. The germline gives CDR1 LGHNA, CDR2 YNFKEQ. CDR3 size: 16 residues. The CDR3 protein is CASSQEGLRGNYGYTF. CDR3 sequence (DNA): TGTGCCAGCAGCCAAGAAGGACTCAGGGGTAACTATGGCTACACCTTC.

The chain combines TRBV29-1 with TRBJ2-7; 7 bases map to TRBD1. The CDR3 consists of 14 residues. V shed 5 bases and J 2 bases; nucleotides not matched to a gene: 9. CDR1 SQVTM and CDR2 ANQGSEA come from the germline V gene. Here the CDR3 reads CSVSSTGTTYEQYF. CDR3 nucleotides: TGCAGCGTTTCGTCGACAGGGACAACCTACGAGCAGTACTTC.

This clone was found once. The chain links TRBV7-2 to TRBJ2-7, with a weak D call TRBD2 (6 bases). Deletions cut 4 bases from V and 0 bases from J, with 7 bases between. The CDR3 covers 13 residues. Per germline, CDR1 SGHTA and CDR2 FQGNSA. Written as DNA, the CDR3 is TGTGCCAGCAGCTCGGGGGTCTCCTACGAGCAGTACTTC. It codes for CASSSGVSYEQYF. Based on the CDR3 plus reference TRBV7-2 and TRBJ2-7, the full variable domain is GAGVSQSPSNKVTEKGKDVELRCDPISGHTALYWYRQSLGQGLEFLIYFQGNSAPDKSGLPSDRFSAERTGGSVSTLTIQRTQQEDSAVYLCASSSGVSYEQYFGPGTRLTVT.

The rearrangement uses TRBV19 and TRBJ2-7; D is perhaps TRBD1 or TRBD2 (6 bases each). The CDR3 runs 16 residues. The germline CDR1 and CDR2 sequences are LNHDA and SQIVND (reference sequence). Trimming cost V 1 base and J 0 bases, with 13 bases left between them. The CDR3 coding sequence is TGTGCCAGTAGTATAGGAGGGGGGACGATCTCCTACGAGCAGTACTTC. Amino acid sequence: CASSIGGGTISYEQYF. The variable domain in full, with the rest retrieved from reference TRBV19 and TRBJ2-7, is DGGITQSPKYLFRKEGQNVTLSCEQNLNHDAMYWYRQDPGQGLRLIYYSQIVNDFQKGDIAEGYSVSREKKESFPLTVTSAQKNPTAFYLCASSIGGGTISYEQYFGPGTRLTVT.

This clone occurred a few times. The rearrangement links TRBV5-1 to TRBJ2-2, with TRBD2 matching 9 bases. This CDR3 comprises 16 residues. The V gene end was trimmed by 5 bases and the J gene end by 6 bases; junction bases not matched to a gene: 11. Germline CDR1 is SGHRS and CDR2 is YFSETQ. CDR3 loop: CASRPTGTSSAGELFF. The CDR3 DNA reads TGCGCCAGCAGGCCCACCGGGACTAGCAGCGCCGGGGAGCTGTTTTTT.